The 30 T cell receptor beta chains below come from one sample, sequenced in a study of blood T cell repertoires in COVID-19. Some clones are missing from TCRdb's copy, which holds only in-frame ones; the method was immunoSEQ multiplex PCR. Of around 49,000 clones listed, roughly four fifths are singletons. Specimen: peripheral blood. The receptor set was obtained from a woman aged 60-75 years with acute or convalescent COVID-19.

CDR3 DNA sequence: TGTGCCAGCAGTCTCGCCGTTTGGGCTAGCGTCCAGGAGCAGTACTTC. Protein: CASSLAVWASVQEQYF. This chain connects TRBV27 to TRBJ2-7; tentatively, D is TRBD2 (6 bases). Trimming pared 5 bases from V and 7 bases from J, leaving 24 bases between. Germline CDR1 and CDR2: MNHEY and SMNVEV (reference sequence). The CDR3 is 16 amino acids.

The chain links TRBV7-9 to TRBJ2-6, with 11 bases aligning to TRBD1. In germline, CDR1 is SEHNR, CDR2 FQNEAQ (reference sequence). CDR3 length: 19 amino acids. V lost 5 bases to trimming and J lost 1 base; unmatched junction nucleotides: 10. The CDR3 is CASSGWTGGAVSGANVLTF. The CDR3 DNA is TGTGCCAGCAGCGGGTGGACAGGGGGCGCGGTTTCTGGGGCCAACGTCCTGACTTTC.

This clone was seen more than once but under ten times. V gene TRBV19 combines with J gene TRBJ1-2, with 8 bases matching TRBD1. J gave up 7 bases and V 10 bases, and 14 bases lay outside the gene matches. Germline lookup yields CDR1 LNHDA and CDR2 SQIVND (reference sequence). The CDR3 runs 14 residues. The CDR3 DNA is TGTGCCACCTCCGCCGACAGGGGAGTAAGTGGCTACACCTTC. Translating it yields CATSADRGVSGYTF.

The chain recombines TRBV3-1 (or the pseudogene TRBV3-2) with TRBJ1-2; no firm D call. Looked up from germline, CDR1 is LGHDT and CDR2 is YNNKEL (reference sequence). This CDR3 has 14 residues. Between the trimmed V and J ends, which lost 4 bases and 3 bases, there was a span of 12 bases. The CDR3 sequence: CASSRFGGDYGYTF. The CDR3 DNA is TGTGCCAGCAGCCGGTTCGGAGGTGACTATGGCTACACCTTC.

The chain joins TRBV27 to TRBJ1-1; D gene uncertain. With 2 bases removed from V and 5 bases from J, the gap between germline ends came to 9 bases. Germline V gives CDR1 MNHEY, CDR2 SMNVEV (reference sequence). CDR3 size: 13 residues. CDR3 nucleotides: TGTGCCAGCAGTTTAGCGGTAGTAACTGAAGCTTTCTTT. Translating gives CASSLAVVTEAFF.

DNA of the CDR3: TGTGCCAGCAGCTTGGATTTCCAGGGGAAGACCCAGTACTTC. It is translated as CASSLDFQGKTQYF. The chain is built from TRBV5-4 and TRBJ2-5, with a weak D call TRBD1 (6 bases). V was trimmed by 0 bases and J by 6 bases, leaving 12 bases between them. Germline V gene lookup returns CDR1 SGHNT and CDR2 YYREEE (reference sequence). The length of the CDR3 is 14 residues.

The V gene is TRBV5-4, the J gene TRBJ2-1; D uncertain. Deletions cut 2 bases from V and 0 bases from J, with 9 bases between. From germline, CDR1 is SGHNT and CDR2 YYREEE (reference sequence). The CDR3 runs 15 residues. DNA of the CDR3: TGTGCCAGCAGCTTTGACCCAGGCTCCTACAATGAGCAGTTCTTC. This sequence encodes CASSFDPGSYNEQFF. The whole variable domain, remainder taken from reference TRBV5-4 and TRBJ2-1, is ETGVTQSPTHLIKTRGQQVTLRCSSQSGHNTVSWYQQALGQGPQFIFQYYREEENGRGNFPPRFSGLQFPNYSSELNVNALELDDSALYLCASSFDPGSYNEQFFGPGTRLTVL.

The rearrangement links TRBV19 to TRBJ2-5; D perhaps matches TRBD2 (5 bases). CDR1 is LNHDA, CDR2 SQIVND, per germline (reference sequence). The CDR3 sequence is 13 residues long. With 9 bases removed from V and 5 bases from J, the gap between germline ends came to 16 bases. Written as DNA, the CDR3 is TGTGCCAGCCAACCCCCGGAGGTGGAGACCCAGTACTTC. Protein: CASQPPEVETQYF. The complete variable domain, with remaining parts taken from reference TRBV19 and TRBJ2-5, reads DGGITQSPKYLFRKEGQNVTLSCEQNLNHDAMYWYRQDPGQGLRLIYYSQIVNDFQKGDIAEGYSVSREKKESFPLTVTSAQKNPTAFYLCASQPPEVETQYFGPGTRLLVL.

The rearrangement links TRBV18 to TRBJ2-7; TRBD1 agrees at 8 bases. With 2 bases clipped from V and 2 bases from J, the junction kept 5 bases outside the gene matches. The germline gives CDR1 KGHSH, CDR2 LQKENI. The CDR3 runs to 15 residues. CDR3 DNA sequence: TGTGCCAGCTCACCAGGACAGGGAGAAGCCTACGAGCAGTACTTC. It translates to CASSPGQGEAYEQYF.

The chain uses TRBV5-1 and TRBJ1-1; a possible D gene is TRBD1 (6 bases). The CDR3 runs 15 residues. Trimming took 1 base from V and 6 from J, leaving 16 bases between them. In germline, CDR1 is SGHRS, CDR2 YFSETQ. CDR3: CASSLRPTGSAEAFF. The CDR3 DNA sequence: TGCGCCAGCAGCTTGAGGCCCACAGGGTCCGCTGAAGCTTTCTTT.

V gene TRBV2 combines with J gene TRBJ2-3; 8 bases are shared with TRBD1. Per germline, CDR1 SNHLY and CDR2 FYNNEI. CDR3 length: 14 amino acids. After removal of 6 bases from V and 6 bases from J, the junction contained 8 bases not matched to a gene. The CDR3 DNA follows: TGTGCCAGCAGAGCCGGACAGGGTTATGATACGCAGTATTTT. Translation: CASRAGQGYDTQYF.

The rearrangement joins TRBV9 to TRBJ2-1, with 10 nucleotides matching TRBD2. The CDR3 consists of 16 residues. Trimming took 0 bases from V and 10 from J; bases not matched to a gene: 10. Germline lookup yields CDR1 SGDLS and CDR2 YYNGEE. The CDR3 nucleotides read TGTGCCAGCAGCGTAGGCCTAGCGGGGGCGACTACGGAGCAGTTCTTC. This gives the protein CASSVGLAGATTEQFF.

J is TRBJ2-2 and V is TRBV9; 8 bases fit TRBD1. Germline V gene lookup returns CDR1 SGDLS and CDR2 YYNGEE. This CDR3 has 15 residues. Trimming removed 3 bases from V and 5 bases from J; junction bases left unmatched: 6. CDR3 in amino acids: CASSATGVGTGELFF. The CDR3 DNA reads TGTGCCAGCAGCGCGACAGGGGTCGGGACCGGGGAGCTGTTTTTT.

This clone was seen a handful of times. The CDR3 DNA follows: TGTGCCAGCAGCCAGGGGCGGGGTGTTAACTATGGCTACACCTTC. Translating it yields CASSQGRGVNYGYTF. The V call is TRBV3-1 (or the pseudogene TRBV3-2), the J call TRBJ1-2; perhaps TRBD1 as D (5 bases). The CDR3 covers 15 residues. Trimming removed 3 bases at V and 1 base at J, with 12 bases between. CDR1 is LGHDT, CDR2 YNNKEL, per germline (reference sequence).

This clone turned up a few times. The chain combines TRBV2 with TRBJ2-2, with D unclear. V gave up 3 bases and J gave up 2 bases, with 13 bases separating them. The CDR3 length is 16 residues. Germline CDR1 is SNHLY and CDR2 is FYNNEI. DNA for the CDR3: TGTGCCAGCAGTGAGGCCAGGCGATCCAACACCGGGGAGCTGTTTTTT. This gives the protein CASSEARRSNTGELFF.

CDR3 sequence reads: CASSLVGLAETQYF. The CDR3 DNA reads as TGTGCCAGCAGCTTGGTTGGCCTAGCAGAGACCCAGTACTTC. The chain links TRBV5-8 to TRBJ2-5, with a weak D call TRBD2 (5 bases). Germline V gene data show CDR1 as SGHTS and CDR2 as YDEGEE. Trimming removed 0 bases at V and 4 bases at J, with 10 bases between. CDR3 length: 14 residues. Filled out from reference TRBV5-8 and TRBJ2-5, the complete variable domain reads EAGVTQSPTHLIKTRGQQATLRCSPISGHTSVYWYQQALGLGLQFLLWYDEGEERNRGNFPPRFSGRQFPNYSSELNVNALELEDSALYLCASSLVGLAETQYFGPGTRLLVL.

The V gene is TRBV5-1, the J gene TRBJ1-6; D is perhaps TRBD1 (6 bases). Trimming shortened V by 2 bases and J by 0 bases, and 18 bases separated the two germline ends. The CDR3 has 19 amino acids. CDR1 is SGHRS and CDR2 is YFSETQ in the germline V gene. The CDR3 region has the DNA TGCGCCAGCAGCTTAGGTATGGCAGGGGACGGCTCCTATAATTCACCCCTCCACTTT. Amino acid sequence: CASSLGMAGDGSYNSPLHF.

The CDR3 reads CAWTFGGAGYSPLHF. CDR3 DNA sequence: TGTGCCTGGACTTTCGGGGGGGCCGGTTATTCACCCCTCCACTTT. The rearrangement joins TRBV30 to TRBJ1-6, with D possibly TRBD1 on 6 matching bases. Trimming left V 4 bases short and J 8 bases short, with 18 bases between. CDR1 is GTSNPN and CDR2 is SVGIG in the germline V gene (reference sequence). This CDR3 contains 15 residues.

This chain connects TRBV6-5 to TRBJ2-2; D is perhaps TRBD2 (5 bases). V shed 4 bases and J shed 7 bases, with 13 bases lying between them. The CDR3 covers 14 residues. In germline, CDR1 is MNHEY, CDR2 SVGAGI. In DNA, the CDR3 is TGTGCCAGCAGTTCCCAATACGCGGGCGGGGAGCTGTTTTTT. As protein: CASSSQYAGGELFF.

This chain links TRBV18 with TRBJ1-1, with 9 bases matching TRBD1. There are 14 residues in the CDR3. The germline V gene encodes CDR1 KGHSH and CDR2 LQKENI. J gave up 5 bases and V 5 bases, and 6 bases lay outside the gene matches. The CDR3 here is CASSVGTGQTEAFF. The CDR3 DNA sequence: TGTGCCAGCTCAGTAGGGACAGGGCAAACTGAAGCTTTCTTT.

The genes are TRBV11-3 and TRBJ2-1; TRBD1 matches at 7 bases. V lost 1 base to trimming and J lost 6 bases; unmatched junction nucleotides: 3. CDR3 length equals 14 residues. Germline CDR1 is SGHNT and CDR2 is YENEEA. CDR3 loop: CASSLVAGGNEQFF. DNA for the CDR3: TGTGCCAGCAGCTTAGTGGCAGGGGGCAATGAGCAGTTCTTC.

The chain links TRBV5-1 to TRBJ1-5; no clear D gene. This CDR3 region has 13 residues. The V gene's germline CDR1 is SGHRS and CDR2 YFSETQ. The V and J ends lost 4 bases and 5 bases respectively, with 10 bases between them. The CDR3 DNA reads TGCGCCAGCAGCCCAGACGGGTATCAGCCCCAGCATTTT. This encodes CASSPDGYQPQHF.

This clone was recorded once. The J gene is TRBJ2-1, the V gene TRBV6-2 or TRBV6-3; tentative D call: TRBD2 (7 bases). The V and J ends lost 7 bases and 5 bases respectively, with 21 bases between them. CDR1 and CDR2 from the germline V gene are MNHEY and SVGEGT. The CDR3 has 16 residues. The CDR3 loop is CASIPGRGGRDNEQFF. CDR3 DNA: TGTGCCAGCATCCCAGGGAGGGGGGGTAGGGACAATGAGCAGTTCTTC.

V usage is TRBV5-1 and J usage is TRBJ2-1; 9 positions match TRBD2. The CDR3 is 17 amino acids. Germline V gene data show CDR1 as SGHRS and CDR2 as YFSETQ. The trim removed 1 base at V and 5 bases at J, leaving 10 bases unmatched. CDR3: CASSLKGGRAFDNEQFF. CDR3 DNA: TGCGCCAGCAGCTTGAAAGGCGGGAGGGCCTTTGACAATGAGCAGTTCTTC. Full variable domain (remainder filled in from reference TRBV5-1 and TRBJ2-1): KAGVTQTPRYLIKTRGQQVTLSCSPISGHRSVSWYQQTPGQGLQFLFEYFSETQRNKGNFPGRFSGRQFSNSRSEMNVSTLELGDSALYLCASSLKGGRAFDNEQFFGPGTRLTVL.

This chain joins TRBV15 and TRBJ2-5, with TRBD1 matching 7 bases. This CDR3 spans 15 amino acids. The germline CDR1 and CDR2 sequences are LNHNV and YYDKDF (reference sequence). V shed 0 bases, J shed 3 bases, and the junction held 4 bases outside the gene matches. CDR3 protein: CATSRDQGTEETQYF. DNA of the CDR3: TGTGCCACCAGCAGAGATCAAGGGACAGAAGAGACCCAGTACTTC.

V usage is TRBV4-2 and J usage is TRBJ2-1, with 16 nucleotides matching TRBD2. The CDR3 runs to 18 residues. Germline CDR1 is LGHNA and CDR2 is YNFKEQ. Trimming removed 7 bases from V and 0 bases from J; junction bases left unmatched: 6. The CDR3 coding sequence is TGTGCCAGCAACCCGGGACTAGCGGGGGGGATCTCCTACAATGAGCAGTTCTTC. This encodes CASNPGLAGGISYNEQFF.

This chain links TRBV5-1 with TRBJ2-3; 12 bases match TRBD2. The CDR3 spans 16 residues. V was clipped by 4 bases and J by 0 bases; unmatched bases: 3. CDR1 and CDR2 (germline): SGHRS, YFSETQ. The CDR3 nucleotides are TGCGCCAGCAGCAAGGGACTAGCGGGTAGCACAGATACGCAGTATTTT. Its translation: CASSKGLAGSTDTQYF.

The chain has TRBV7-3 and TRBJ2-3; TRBD1 is a possible D gene (5 bases). The CDR3 covers 13 residues. Germline V lookup: CDR1 SGHTA, CDR2 FQGTGA. The V and J ends lost 0 bases and 4 bases respectively, with 5 bases between them. The CDR3 here is CASSLTGPDTQYF. As DNA, the CDR3 is TGTGCCAGCAGCTTAACGGGGCCAGATACGCAGTATTTT.

This sequence joins TRBV30 and TRBJ1-3; 7 nucleotides line up with TRBD1. The CDR3 is 14 amino acids. Losses at the gene ends were 2 bases for V and 5 bases for J; bases not matched to a gene: 6. Germline V gene sequence: CDR1 GTSNPN, CDR2 SVGIG (reference sequence). The CDR3 reads CAWSHGTDRNTIYF. The DNA of the CDR3 is TGTGCCTGGAGTCACGGGACAGATAGAAACACCATATATTTT.

As DNA, the CDR3 is TGTGCCAGCAGTGCTAGCGGGAGCACAGATACGCAGTATTTT. Residues: CASSASGSTDTQYF. The chain joins TRBV6-4 to TRBJ2-3; 8 bases fit TRBD2. This CDR3 region has 14 residues. Looked up from germline, CDR1 is MRHNA and CDR2 is SNTAGT. The J segment lost 0 bases and the V segment lost 4 bases, leaving 0 bases of the junction unmatched.